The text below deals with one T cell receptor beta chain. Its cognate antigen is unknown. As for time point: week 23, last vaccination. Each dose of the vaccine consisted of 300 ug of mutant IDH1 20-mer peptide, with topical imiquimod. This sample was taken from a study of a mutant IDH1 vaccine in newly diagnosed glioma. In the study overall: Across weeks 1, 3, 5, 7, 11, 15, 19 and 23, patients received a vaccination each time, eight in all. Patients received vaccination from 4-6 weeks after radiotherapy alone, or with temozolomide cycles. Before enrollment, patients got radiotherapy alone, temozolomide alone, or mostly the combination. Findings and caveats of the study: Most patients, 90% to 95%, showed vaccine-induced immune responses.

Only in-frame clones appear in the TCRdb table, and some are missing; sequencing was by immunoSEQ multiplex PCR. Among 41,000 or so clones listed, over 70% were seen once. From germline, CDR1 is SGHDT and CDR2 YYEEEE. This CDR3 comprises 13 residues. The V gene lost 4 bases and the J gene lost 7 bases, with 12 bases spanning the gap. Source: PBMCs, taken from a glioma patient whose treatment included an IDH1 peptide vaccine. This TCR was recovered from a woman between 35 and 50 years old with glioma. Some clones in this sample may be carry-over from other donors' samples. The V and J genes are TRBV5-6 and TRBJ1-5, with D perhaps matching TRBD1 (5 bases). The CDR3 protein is CASSPGWDQPQHF. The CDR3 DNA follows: TGTGCCAGCAGCCCCGGGTGGGACCAGCCCCAGCATTTT.